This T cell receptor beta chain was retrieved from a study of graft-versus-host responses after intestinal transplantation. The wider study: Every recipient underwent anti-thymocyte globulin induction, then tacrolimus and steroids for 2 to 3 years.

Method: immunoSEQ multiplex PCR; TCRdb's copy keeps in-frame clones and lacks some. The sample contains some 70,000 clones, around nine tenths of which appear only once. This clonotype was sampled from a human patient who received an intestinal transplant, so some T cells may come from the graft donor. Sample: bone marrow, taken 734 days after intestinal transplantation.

The CDR3 coding sequence is TGCGCCAGCAGCCAAGATTTGGGAATCGATCAGCCCCAGCATTTT. Translated, it gives CASSQDLGIDQPQHF. The V call is TRBV4-1, the J call TRBJ1-5; D uncertain. Trimming stripped 0 bases from V and 5 bases from J, with 11 bases between. The CDR3 spans 15 residues. CDR1 and CDR2 from the germline V gene are MGHRA and YSYEKL.